The following is a T cell receptor (beta chain) sequence with its context. What it binds is not known. This CDR3 spans 15 amino acids. The germline V gene has CDR1 GTSNPN and CDR2 SVGIG (reference sequence). Deletions cut 2 bases from V and 3 bases from J, with 14 bases between. The PCR was carried out with 60 Vbeta primers and 13 Jbeta primers. Method: immunoSEQ multiplex PCR; TCRdb's copy keeps in-frame clones and lacks some. The data contain some 180,000 clones, about 85% of them singletons. This sample was taken from a study of cytomegalovirus exposure and HLA in healthy donors. Study results and caveats: A classifier reportedly called cytomegalovirus status with high sensitivity and specificity. Most likely, a cluster of highly shared sequence variants arose as a sequencing artifact.

V usage is TRBV30 and J usage is TRBJ2-4; D ambiguous. The receptor was isolated from a girl aged 10-17 years in good health and CMV-seropositive. The sequenced material came from PBMCs. The CDR3 DNA is TGTGCCTGGAGTTCGACTGGCTTAGTCAAAAACATTCAGTACTTC. The encoded protein is CAWSSTGLVKNIQYF.